Presented here are 31 T cell receptor beta chains from one specimen sequenced in a study of blood T cell repertoires in COVID-19. Assay used: immunoSEQ multiplex PCR; TCRdb lists only in-frame clones, some missing. This sample has a few hundred thousand clones, with approximately 89% found just once. Sequencing input: PBMCs or T cells enriched from blood (not recorded which). Receptors originate from a woman aged 40-49 years who had recovered from COVID-19.

This clone was found once. The chain has TRBV28 and TRBJ2-5; 9 positions agree with TRBD1. This CDR3 region has 14 residues. Germline trimming cut 6 bases from V and 3 bases from J; bases unmatched to any gene: 5. Germline V lookup: CDR1 MDHEN, CDR2 SYDVKM. CDR3: CASSHRTGEETQYF. The CDR3 coding sequence is TGTGCCAGCAGCCACCGGACAGGGGAAGAGACCCAGTACTTC.

The chain has TRBV5-1 and TRBJ2-7, with a possible D match to TRBD2 (5 bases). The CDR3 totals 16 residues. V shed 5 bases and J shed 3 bases, with 21 bases lying between them. Germline CDR1 reads SGHRS; CDR2 reads YFSETQ. CDR3 nucleotide sequence: TGCGCCAGCAGTCCCGAGAGCGGAAGTAGGGTCTACGAGCAGTACTTC. Translation: CASSPESGSRVYEQYF. The full variable domain, rest sourced from reference TRBV5-1 and TRBJ2-7, is KAGVTQTPRYLIKTRGQQVTLSCSPISGHRSVSWYQQTPGQGLQFLFEYFSETQRNKGNFPGRFSGRQFSNSRSEMNVSTLELGDSALYLCASSPESGSRVYEQYFGPGTRLTVT.

CDR3 loop: CSVEGLAGGETQYF. CDR3 DNA: TGCAGCGTTGAGGGACTAGCGGGAGGGGAGACCCAGTACTTC. V usage is TRBV29-1 and J usage is TRBJ2-5; 16 bases fit TRBD2. CDR3 size: 14 residues. V was clipped by 3 bases and J by 5 bases; unmatched bases: 0. In germline, CDR1 is SQVTM, CDR2 ANQGSEA. The full variable domain, its missing parts supplied by reference TRBV29-1 and TRBJ2-5, is SAVISQKPSRDICQRGTSLTIQCQVDSQVTMMFWYRQQPGQSLTLIATANQGSEATYESGFVIDKFPISRPNLTFSTLTVSNMSPEDSSIYLCSVEGLAGGETQYFGPGTRLLVL.

The table lists this clone with a count of one. The chain carries TRBV6-2 or TRBV6-3 and TRBJ2-7, with TRBD2 matching 7 bases. Germline CDR1 and CDR2: MNHEY and SVGEGT. CDR3 size: 13 residues. With 6 bases clipped from V and 7 bases from J, the junction kept 9 bases outside the gene matches. In DNA form, the CDR3 reads TGTGCCAGCAGCCCCGCGGGAGTGAGGGAGCAGTACTTC. Translation: CASSPAGVREQYF.

The table lists this clone with a count of one. This sequence joins TRBV24-1 and TRBJ1-2; D unresolved. CDR1 and CDR2 from the germline V gene are KGHDR and SFDVKD. The V gene lost 4 bases and the J gene lost 8 bases, with 13 bases spanning the gap. The CDR3 is 13 residues long. CDR3: CATSDPERGGYTF. CDR3 nucleotide sequence: TGTGCCACCAGTGACCCCGAACGGGGAGGCTACACCTTC.

The CDR3 sequence: CASSERRHLYSPLHF. As DNA, the CDR3 is TGTGCCAGCAGCGAAAGGCGACACCTGTATTCACCCCTCCACTTT. The gene calls are TRBV2 and TRBJ1-6, with no clear D. The CDR3 sequence is 15 residues long. Trimming shortened V by 6 bases and J by 8 bases, and 17 bases separated the two germline ends. CDR1 SNHLY and CDR2 FYNNEI come from the germline V gene.

For this clone: In the same sample, other DNA sequences code for this CDR3. This chain links TRBV5-1 with TRBJ2-7; D perhaps matches TRBD2 (5 bases). CDR3 length: 11 residues. Germline lookup yields CDR1 SGHRS and CDR2 YFSETQ. The germline V and J ends were trimmed by 2 bases and 6 bases, with 6 bases remaining between them. The CDR3 reads CASSFRGEQYF. The CDR3 coding sequence is TGCGCCAGCAGCTTTCGGGGCGAGCAGTACTTC.

With regard to this clone: The junction departs from germline at one end; a sequencing error may be responsible. J is TRBJ2-1 and V is TRBV7-3, with 13 bases lining up with TRBD2. CDR3 size: 15 residues. CDR1 is SGHTA and CDR2 is FQGTGA in the germline V gene. CDR3: CASSLTSGRGDEQFF. CDR3 nucleotide sequence: TGTGCCAGCAGTTTAACTAGCGGGAGGGGAGATGAGCAGTTCTTC.

The chain carries TRBV9 and TRBJ2-2; no reliable D call. From germline, CDR1 is SGDLS and CDR2 YYNGEE. CDR3 length: 16 amino acids. The V end lost 4 bases, the J end lost 0 bases, and 13 bases lay between the germline ends. This CDR3 reads CASSTRQTANTGELFF. The CDR3 nucleotides read TGTGCCAGCAGCACTCGACAAACCGCGAACACCGGGGAGCTGTTTTTT. Variable domain in full (rest from reference TRBV9 and TRBJ2-2): DSGVTQTPKHLITATGQRVTLRCSPRSGDLSVYWYQQSLDQGLQFLIQYYNGEERAKGNILERFSAQQFPDLHSELNLSSLELGDSALYFCASSTRQTANTGELFFGEGSRLTVL.

This chain's CDR3 is CASSLEAGANGEQYF. CDR3 nucleotides: TGCGCCAGCAGCTTGGAAGCAGGGGCAAATGGGGAGCAGTACTTC. V usage is TRBV5-1 and J usage is TRBJ2-7; a weak D match, TRBD1 (6 bases). CDR3 length: 15 amino acids. Trimming left V 0 bases short and J 7 bases short, with 17 bases between. Germline CDR1 and CDR2: SGHRS and YFSETQ.

The chain is built from TRBV5-5 and TRBJ1-3; D unresolved. CDR1 SGHKS and CDR2 YYEKEE come from the germline V gene (reference sequence). The CDR3 runs 14 residues. Trimming took off 2 bases at V and 0 bases at J, with 6 bases between the two ends. The CDR3 DNA sequence: TGTGCCAGCAGCTTCCGAGACTCTGGAAACACCATATATTTT. As protein: CASSFRDSGNTIYF.

The table lists this clone with a count of one. V gene TRBV5-1 combines with J gene TRBJ2-6; 7 positions match TRBD1. CDR1 is SGHRS, CDR2 YFSETQ, per germline. The CDR3 runs 15 residues. V shed 4 bases, J shed 2 bases, and the junction held 3 bases outside the gene matches. The CDR3 DNA sequence: TGCGCCAGCAGCCTGGGGACAGCTGGGGCCAACGTCCTGACTTTC. This translates into CASSLGTAGANVLTF.

The chain combines TRBV28 with TRBJ1-5, with TRBD1 matching over 7 bases. Germline CDR1 reads MDHEN; CDR2 reads SYDVKM. The CDR3 spans 14 residues. J gave up 4 bases and V 7 bases, and 7 bases lay outside the gene matches. CDR3 DNA: TGTGCCAGCACTACCTCAGGGGGAAATCAGCCCCAGCATTTT. Translation gives CASTTSGGNQPQHF.

The chain recombines TRBV2 with TRBJ1-5; TRBD1 aligns across 10 bases. The CDR3 totals 15 residues. The germline gives CDR1 SNHLY, CDR2 FYNNEI. The V gene end was trimmed by 7 bases and the J gene end by 6 bases; junction bases not matched to a gene: 9. The CDR3 loop is CASKSETGGPQPQHF. The DNA for the CDR3 is TGTGCCAGCAAGTCAGAGACAGGGGGCCCTCAGCCCCAGCATTTT.

The rearrangement uses TRBV27 and TRBJ2-7; D is possibly TRBD2 (6 bases). CDR3 length: 16 amino acids. Germline V gives CDR1 MNHEY, CDR2 SMNVEV (reference sequence). Trimming left V 2 bases short and J 3 bases short, with 17 bases between. CDR3 loop: CASSLDSGHTHYEQYF. CDR3 nucleotides: TGTGCCAGCAGTTTAGATAGCGGACACACACACTACGAGCAGTACTTC.

The genes are TRBV10-3 and TRBJ2-1, with 9 bases identical to TRBD2. V shed 2 bases, J shed 2 bases, and the junction held 4 bases outside the gene matches. CDR1 ENHRY and CDR2 SYGVKD come from the germline V gene. The CDR3 length is 16 residues. CDR3 nucleotide sequence: TGTGCCATCAGTGAGCCTTTAGCGGGAGCCTACAATGAGCAGTTCTTC. This encodes CAISEPLAGAYNEQFF.

The chain uses TRBV3-1 (or the pseudogene TRBV3-2) and TRBJ2-7, with D possibly matching TRBD1 (5 bases). CDR1 LGHDT and CDR2 YNNKEL come from the germline V gene (reference sequence). CDR3 length: 13 residues. With 3 bases removed from V and 2 bases from J, the gap between germline ends came to 8 bases. The CDR3 spells CASSHRVTYEQYF. CDR3 DNA: TGTGCCAGCAGCCACAGGGTTACCTACGAGCAGTACTTC.

The genes are TRBV7-9 and TRBJ1-4; D unclear. CDR1 SEHNR and CDR2 FQNEAQ come from the germline V gene (reference sequence). The CDR3 is 16 residues long. V dropped 1 base and J dropped 0 bases, with 9 bases sitting between them. The CDR3 loop reads CASSLVPSPTNEKLFF. In DNA, the CDR3 is TGTGCCAGCAGCTTAGTCCCCTCCCCAACTAATGAAAAACTGTTTTTT.

The chain recombines TRBV18 with TRBJ2-7, with 9 bases lining up with TRBD2. CDR1 is KGHSH, CDR2 LQKENI, per germline. With V trimmed by 4 bases and J by 5 bases, 6 bases remained unmatched. The CDR3 totals 14 residues. CDR3 region: CASSLASGDDEQYF. CDR3 nucleotides: TGTGCCAGCTCACTGGCTAGCGGGGATGACGAGCAGTACTTC. The full variable domain, rest sourced from reference TRBV18 and TRBJ2-7, is NAGVMQNPRHLVRRRGQEARLRCSPMKGHSHVYWYRQLPEEGLKFMVYLQKENIIDESGMPKERFSAEFPKEGPSILRIQQVVRGDSAAYFCASSLASGDDEQYFGPGTRLTVT.

J is TRBJ2-1 and V is TRBV7-3; D gene ambiguous. CDR3 length equals 13 residues. Germline V lookup: CDR1 SGHTA, CDR2 FQGTGA. The ends were cut back, 6 bases at V and 6 bases at J, with 12 bases in the middle. The DNA for the CDR3 is TGTGCCAGCAGTCGGAATGGAGCCAATGAGCAGTTCTTC. It translates to CASSRNGANEQFF. Using reference TRBV7-3 and TRBJ2-1 for the parts outside the CDR3, the full variable domain is GAGVSQTPSNKVTEKGKYVELRCDPISGHTALYWYRQSLGQGPEFLIYFQGTGAADDSGLPNDRFFAVRPEGSVSTLKIQRTERGDSAVYLCASSRNGANEQFFGPGTRLTVL.

The chain couples TRBV28 to TRBJ1-1; D gene unclear. Germline V gene sequence: CDR1 MDHEN, CDR2 SYDVKM. The CDR3 length is 15 residues. The germline V and J ends were trimmed by 8 bases and 0 bases, with 16 bases remaining between them. Here the CDR3 DNA reads TGTGCCAGCCTCCCCCAGGTTTTTGTGAACACTGAAGCTTTCTTT. As protein: CASLPQVFVNTEAFF.

The chain couples TRBV19 to TRBJ2-5, with a weak D call TRBD1 (6 bases). CDR1 LNHDA and CDR2 SQIVND come from the germline V gene (reference sequence). V was clipped by 5 bases and J by 4 bases, with 11 bases between them. The CDR3 has 13 residues. CDR3 amino acids: CASSQQGGETQYF. DNA of the CDR3: TGTGCCAGTAGTCAACAGGGCGGAGAGACCCAGTACTTC.

The chain links TRBV11-3 to TRBJ2-1, with 7 bases fitting TRBD2. The V gene's germline CDR1 is SGHNT and CDR2 YENEEA. There are 16 residues in the CDR3. V shed 5 bases, J shed 12 bases, and the junction held 19 bases outside the gene matches. The CDR3 protein is CASSPRLGSGRVGQFF. The CDR3, as DNA: TGTGCCAGCAGCCCGCGTCTGGGTAGCGGGCGGGTGGGGCAGTTCTTC.

The chain has TRBV2 and TRBJ2-2; maybe TRBD2 (5 bases). Looked up from germline, CDR1 is SNHLY and CDR2 is FYNNEI. With 8 bases removed from V and 4 bases from J, the gap between germline ends came to 17 bases. The CDR3 sequence is 15 residues long. In nucleotides, the CDR3 is TGTGCCAGCGCCTATGGTTCGGGATCCACCGGGGAGCTGTTTTTT. Protein: CASAYGSGSTGELFF. Filled out from reference TRBV2 and TRBJ2-2, the complete variable domain reads EPEVTQTPSHQVTQMGQEVILRCVPISNHLYFYWYRQILGQKVEFLVSFYNNEISEKSEIFDDQFSVERPDGSNFTLKIRSTKLEDSAMYFCASAYGSGSTGELFFGEGSRLTVL.

This chain connects TRBV7-2 to TRBJ2-1; 8 positions agree with TRBD2. CDR3 length: 15 residues. With 5 bases clipped from V and 6 bases from J, the junction kept 9 bases outside the gene matches. Germline CDR1 SGHTA, CDR2 FQGNSA. The CDR3 DNA reads as TGTGCCAGCAGCCTTAACGGACTAGCAGTCAATGAGCAGTTCTTC. Amino acid sequence: CASSLNGLAVNEQFF.

This clone has more than one count but fewer than ten. The J gene is TRBJ2-1, the V gene TRBV12-3 or TRBV12-4; weak D call: TRBD1 (5 bases). CDR3 length: 13 amino acids. V lost 5 bases and J 9 bases, leaving 14 bases between the germline ends. CDR3 residues: CASSGRLGPEQFF. The CDR3 DNA reads as TGTGCCAGCAGTGGCCGCTTGGGGCCTGAGCAGTTCTTC.

The V and J genes are TRBV27 and TRBJ2-7; 8 bases match TRBD2. This CDR3 has 14 amino acids. The trim removed 3 bases at V and 3 bases at J, leaving 4 bases unmatched. CDR1 MNHEY and CDR2 SMNVEV come from the germline V gene (reference sequence). The CDR3 sequence: CASSLRREDYEQYF. The CDR3 DNA sequence: TGTGCCAGCAGTTTGCGGCGGGAGGACTACGAGCAGTACTTC.

The chain uses TRBV11-3 and TRBJ2-6; tentative D call: TRBD1 (6 bases). V lost 5 bases, J lost 0 bases, and 17 bases lay in between. This CDR3 comprises 18 residues. Germline assignment: CDR1 SGHNT and CDR2 YENEEA. CDR3 loop: CASSPWTASASGANVLTF. The CDR3 coding sequence is TGTGCCAGCAGCCCTTGGACAGCGTCGGCCTCTGGGGCCAACGTCCTGACTTTC. The full variable domain, its missing parts supplied by reference TRBV11-3 and TRBJ2-6, is EAGVVQSPRYKIIEKKQPVAFWCNPISGHNTLYWYLQNLGQGPELLIRYENEEAVDDSQLPKDRFSAERLKGVDSTLKIQPAELGDSAVYLCASSPWTASASGANVLTFGAGSRLTVL.

The chain combines TRBV19 with TRBJ1-2; D possibly corresponds to TRBD1 (5 bases). CDR1 is LNHDA, CDR2 SQIVND, per germline (reference sequence). The CDR3 sequence is 14 residues long. Between the trimmed V and J ends, which lost 3 bases and 6 bases, there was a span of 14 bases. The CDR3 loop reads CASSIGGRGHGYTF. As DNA, the CDR3 is TGTGCCAGTAGTATTGGTGGGCGGGGACATGGCTACACCTTC.

The table lists this clone with a count of one. This chain joins TRBV9 and TRBJ2-3, with D uncertain. CDR3 length equals 13 residues. The V gene lost 3 bases and the J gene lost 0 bases, with 5 bases spanning the gap. Germline lookup yields CDR1 SGDLS and CDR2 YYNGEE. Here the CDR3 DNA reads TGTGCCAGCAGCGGCAGTAGCACAGATACGCAGTATTTT. This codes for CASSGSSTDTQYF.

V gene TRBV7-3 combines with J gene TRBJ2-1, with D possibly TRBD2 on 5 matching bases. The CDR3 is 13 residues long. Trimming left V 6 bases short and J 7 bases short, with 13 bases between. Germline lookup yields CDR1 SGHTA and CDR2 FQGTGA. This CDR3 is CASSYGVGNEQFF. For the CDR3, the DNA is TGTGCCAGCAGTTACGGGGTAGGGAATGAGCAGTTCTTC. Variable domain in full (rest from reference TRBV7-3 and TRBJ2-1): GAGVSQTPSNKVTEKGKYVELRCDPISGHTALYWYRQSLGQGPEFLIYFQGTGAADDSGLPNDRFFAVRPEGSVSTLKIQRTERGDSAVYLCASSYGVGNEQFFGPGTRLTVL.